The TCR beta chain under discussion was sequenced for a study of Graves' ophthalmopathy and Graves' hyperthyroidism. The germline gives CDR1 MNHNS, CDR2 SASEGT. V shed 1 base and J 7 bases; nucleotides not matched to a gene: 12. This CDR3 comprises 17 residues. Study results and limitations: Ophthalmopathy versus stable hyperthyroidism: 13-signature model gave less than 90% sensitivity, 81.08% specificity.

Regarding this clonotype: Antigen: not known.

Other autoimmune diseases, uncontrolled infections, pregnancy or lactation led to the exclusion of patients. Amplifying from RNA transcripts, the study obtained TCR beta CDR3 regions. After a first-round RT-PCR with HTBI primers, a second-round multiplex PCR was run. TCRdb re-called the multiplex PCR reads through MiXCR, storing one row per CDR3 protein. The sample holds some 370,000 distinct CDR3 sequences, roughly 15% seen once. This chain links TRBV6-1 with TRBJ2-5, with TRBD2 identical over 10 bases. What was sequenced was peripheral blood. The receptor was isolated from an adult woman with stable Graves' hyperthyroidism. CDR3: CASSEGGFSGGLGTQYF. The CDR3 nucleotides are TGTGCCAGCAGTGAAGGGGGATTTAGCGGGGGGCTCGGGACCCAGTACTTC.